Described below is a single TCR beta chain sequence and its context. Its target is unknown. The Oncomine TCR Beta short-read assay was applied to DNA of cultured CD4+ T cells. TCRdb recomputed calls from the PCR reads with MiXCR, one row per CDR3 protein. The table has 950 to 1,500 distinct CDR3 sequences, less than 15% seen once. The source of the sample is a study of vaccination and CD4 T cells after COVID-19. Across the study: Convalescent donors totaled six males and four females, including two who were Hispanic. From HCoV-229E, HCoV-OC43, HCoV-NL63 and SARS-CoV-2, overlapping spike peptides were used to stimulate the cells.

V lost 4 bases, J lost 7 bases, and 21 bases lay in between. The length of the CDR3 is 16 residues. Germline V CDR1 and CDR2: SGHKS, YYEKEE (reference sequence). The treatment here: approximately 10-day PBMC culture with coronavirus spike peptide pools or control peptides (ViraFEST assay). Prior to the COVID-19 pandemic (2011-2018), the unexposed donor's CD4+ T cells were collected. This chain connects TRBV5-5 to TRBJ1-5; D perhaps matches TRBD1 (6 bases). The specimen was CD4+ T cells from blood, cultured in vitro. The receptor was derived from a human donor in good health. CDR3 DNA: TGTGCCAGCAGCCCCGATCTGAGGCAGGGGCAACAGCCCCAGCATTTT. Protein product: CASSPDLRQGQQPQHF.